This TCR beta chain originates from a study of CD8 T cells in Susac syndrome. The multiple sclerosis controls were treatment-naive patients affected by stable or active relapsing-remitting disease. Negative isolation was used for CD8+ and CD4+ T cells, and FACS enrichment was applied to TEMRA cells. Comment on this clonotype: Its matching antigen is unknown.

It was with random hexamers that 0.5 to 1 ug RNA was reverse transcribed. Amplification of TCR beta CDR3 by immunoSEQ multiplex PCR spanned 54 Vbeta and 13 Jbeta. Each CDR3 protein is one row after TCRdb ran MiXCR on the immunoSEQ multiplex PCR reads. The table shows 77,000 or so distinct CDR3 sequences, with about 94% occurring only once. Germline CDR1 LNHDA, CDR2 SQIVND (reference sequence). The CDR3 consists of 15 residues. The trim removed 7 bases at V and 5 bases at J, leaving 10 bases unmatched. Study-wide findings and caveats: The study conceded that relatively few individuals underwent its TCR sequencing and HLA analysis.

The source is a human donor with multiple sclerosis. The V call is TRBV19, the J call TRBJ1-5; TRBD1 matches 8 bases. Source material: CD8+ T cells from PBMCs. For the CDR3, the DNA is TGTGCCAGTACCCGAGCGACAGGGGATTATCAGCCCCAGCATTTT. Protein: CASTRATGDYQPQHF.